These 18 T cell receptor beta chains were sequenced from one sample in a study of follicular helper T cells after annual influenza vaccination. Using immunoSEQ multiplex PCR, the repertoire was profiled, and TCRdb retains in-frame clones only, with some absent. Altogether more than 9,500 clones are present, roughly three quarters being singletons, with the ten largest covering around 3.5%. The time point is: 2015-2016 season, pre-vaccination. This material consisted of CXCR5+ CD38- circulating T follicular helper cells from blood, taken on the day of influenza vaccination. Specified subset: circulating Tfh, non-naive CD4+CXCR5+PD-1+ (ICOS+CD38+ or ICOS-CD38-). These TCRs come from an adult who received the influenza vaccine.

This chain links TRBV29-1 with TRBJ2-1; tentative D call: TRBD1 (7 bases). Germline V gene sequence: CDR1 SQVTM, CDR2 ANQGSEA. The CDR3 spans 11 residues. The germline V and J ends were trimmed by 7 bases and 12 bases, with 16 bases remaining between them. The CDR3 DNA reads TGCAGCGCTGGCGTCCAGGGGGGGCAGTTCTTC. Translated: CSAGVQGGQFF.

The genes are TRBV12-5 and TRBJ2-2; D gene unclear. CDR3 length equals 14 residues. Trimming pared 1 base from V and 4 bases from J, leaving 7 bases between. Germline V gives CDR1 LGHNT, CDR2 FRNRAP. The CDR3 here is CASGLAQSTGELFF. The CDR3 region has the DNA TGTGCTAGTGGTTTGGCACAAAGCACCGGGGAGCTGTTTTTT.

The chain has TRBV7-2 and TRBJ1-2; D uncertain. V lost 1 base and J lost 3, with 9 bases in between. This CDR3 is 14 amino acids long. Germline-derived CDR1 and CDR2 are SGHTA and FQGNSA. CDR3 nucleotide sequence: TGTGCCAGCAGCTTAGATCCGGGAGACTATGGCTACACCTTC. Amino acids: CASSLDPGDYGYTF.

The rearrangement joins TRBV7-9 to TRBJ1-5; D perhaps matches TRBD1 (5 bases). Trimming removed 4 bases at V and 4 bases at J, with 8 bases between. Germline values: CDR1 SEHNR, CDR2 FQNEAQ (reference sequence). The CDR3 sequence is 13 residues long. The CDR3: CASSSQENQPQHF. In nucleotides, the CDR3 is TGTGCCAGCAGCTCACAGGAGAATCAGCCCCAGCATTTT.

Comments on this clone: A read error may explain this, as a much larger clone is one base away. Other DNA sequences in this specimen translate into the identical CDR3. The chain has TRBV29-1 and TRBJ2-5; the match to TRBD2 covers 7 bases. V lost 1 base, J lost 0 bases, and 8 bases stayed unmatched. The CDR3 loop spans 16 amino acids. The germline gives CDR1 SQVTM, CDR2 ANQGSEA. Here the CDR3 reads CSVEVGGEGYQETQYF. The DNA for the CDR3 is TGCAGCGTTGAAGTGGGGGGGGAGGGGTACCAAGAGACCCAGTACTTC.

The V call is TRBV11-3, the J call TRBJ2-5; the D gene is possibly TRBD2 (5 bases). V gave up 2 bases and J gave up 4 bases, with 20 bases separating them. CDR1 SGHNT and CDR2 YENEEA come from the germline V gene. The CDR3 consists of 17 residues. DNA of the CDR3: TGTGCCAGCAGCTTAAAAGGGCTCGTGCGGGTCCGAGAGACCCAGTACTTC. Translation gives CASSLKGLVRVRETQYF.

J is TRBJ1-5 and V is TRBV2; no firm D call. The CDR3 totals 13 residues. Between the trimmed V and J ends, which lost 7 bases and 5 bases, there was a span of 12 bases. Germline V gene data show CDR1 as SNHLY and CDR2 as FYNNEI. The CDR3 bases are TGTGCCAGCACAGCGGGCAGATATCAGCCCCAGCATTTT. Its protein is CASTAGRYQPQHF. Using reference TRBV2 and TRBJ1-5 for the parts outside the CDR3, the full variable domain is EPEVTQTPSHQVTQMGQEVILRCVPISNHLYFYWYRQILGQKVEFLVSFYNNEISEKSEIFDDQFSVERPDGSNFTLKIRSTKLEDSAMYFCASTAGRYQPQHFGDGTRLSIL.

The chain joins TRBV6-1 to TRBJ2-1, with TRBD2 identical over 7 bases. The CDR3 consists of 17 residues. CDR1 is MNHNS and CDR2 is SASEGT in the germline V gene. Losses at the gene ends were 3 bases for V and 5 bases for J; bases not matched to a gene: 13. This CDR3 reads CASSDPGANSGHNEQFF. The CDR3 DNA is TGTGCCAGCAGTGATCCGGGAGCCAATAGCGGGCACAATGAGCAGTTCTTC.

This chain links TRBV5-1 with TRBJ2-3; D is ambiguous. V dropped 6 bases and J dropped 5 bases, with 13 bases sitting between them. The CDR3 runs 13 residues. Germline CDR1 reads SGHRS; CDR2 reads YFSETQ. Here the CDR3 reads CASTLLGEDTQYF. CDR3 in DNA: TGCGCCAGCACTCTACTTGGGGAAGATACGCAGTATTTT.

The genes are TRBV7-2 and TRBJ2-7; the match to TRBD1 covers 8 bases. The junction had 6 bases not matched to a gene; V was cut back by 0 bases and J by 5 bases. Per the germline V gene, CDR1 is SGHTA and CDR2 is FQGNSA. There are 15 residues in the CDR3. The CDR3 DNA reads TGTGCCAGCAGCTTAGCAGGACAGGGAAGGAACGAGCAGTACTTC. Translation gives CASSLAGQGRNEQYF.

The chain uses TRBV5-4 and TRBJ1-1, with 7 bases identical to TRBD1. Germline V gene data show CDR1 as SGHNT and CDR2 as YYREEE (reference sequence). There are 13 residues in the CDR3. V lost 4 bases, J lost 7 bases, and 7 bases stayed unmatched. CDR3 residues: CASSVQGKYEAFF. In nucleotides, the CDR3 is TGTGCCAGCAGCGTACAGGGGAAGTATGAAGCTTTCTTT.

The count of this clone is one. CDR3 nucleotides: TGTGCCAGTAGTATAGTGGGACCCGGGGATACGCAGTATTTT. Residues: CASSIVGPGDTQYF. The J gene is TRBJ2-3, the V gene TRBV19, with D possibly being TRBD1 or TRBD2 (5 bases each). Germline V lookup: CDR1 LNHDA, CDR2 SQIVND (reference sequence). V lost 1 base to trimming and J lost 6 bases, with 11 bases between them. This CDR3 has 14 residues.

This sequence joins TRBV6-1 and TRBJ1-3; 7 nucleotides match TRBD1. The ends lost 6 bases at V and 4 bases at J; junction bases unmatched: 9. Germline V gene data show CDR1 as MNHNS and CDR2 as SASEGT. This CDR3 is built from 15 residues. The CDR3 DNA sequence: TGTGCCAGCAGGAGTGAACAGGGGAGAGGAAACACCATATATTTT. Its protein is CASRSEQGRGNTIYF.

The chain uses TRBV11-2 and TRBJ2-7; TRBD1 matches at 8 bases. The V gene's germline CDR1 is SGHAT and CDR2 FQNNGV. This CDR3 has 16 residues. Trimming at V came to 5 bases and at J to 7 bases, leaving 16 bases not matched to a gene. CDR3 DNA: TGTGCCAGCAGCCGGTTACTACAATCAGGGGGCGGGGAGCAGTACTTC. Translation gives CASSRLLQSGGGEQYF.

V gene TRBV11-2 combines with J gene TRBJ1-1; tentatively, D is TRBD1 (5 bases). The CDR3 is made up of 14 amino acids. V lost 1 base, J lost 8 bases, and 14 bases lay in between. CDR1 is SGHAT and CDR2 is FQNNGV in the germline V gene. In DNA form, the CDR3 reads TGTGCCAGCAGCTTAGGGGACTCGGGTGCAGAAGCTTTCTTT. Translated, it gives CASSLGDSGAEAFF.

The rearrangement links TRBV11-2 to TRBJ2-3; D remains ambiguous. Germline V CDR1 and CDR2: SGHAT, FQNNGV. The V and J ends lost 5 bases and 5 bases respectively, with 8 bases between them. This CDR3 contains 12 residues. This CDR3 is CASSPMRDTQYF. The CDR3 nucleotides read TGTGCCAGCAGCCCTATGCGAGATACGCAGTATTTT.

V and J are TRBV7-3 and TRBJ2-2; 8 nucleotides agree with TRBD2. Per germline, CDR1 SGHTA and CDR2 FQGTGA. The CDR3 runs to 17 residues. V dropped 2 bases and J dropped 4; count of bases not matched to a gene: 9. The CDR3 DNA follows: TGTGCCAGCAGCTTAGATGAAGCGCGGGGGGCCACCGGGGAGCTGTTTTTT. Protein product: CASSLDEARGATGELFF.

The chain is built from TRBV28 and TRBJ2-5, with 7 positions matching TRBD2. J gave up 5 bases and V 8 bases, and 14 bases lay outside the gene matches. Germline V gives CDR1 MDHEN, CDR2 SYDVKM. CDR3 length: 15 amino acids. The CDR3 sequence is CASFSGTNPVETQYF. The DNA of the CDR3 is TGTGCCAGCTTTTCAGGGACTAACCCAGTCGAGACCCAGTACTTC.